This TCR beta chain was found in a study of blood T cell repertoires in COVID-19. CDR1 SGHAT and CDR2 FQNNGV come from the germline V gene. The CDR3 contains 12 residues. The ends were cut back, 5 bases at V and 1 base at J, with 5 bases in the middle. Sequencing was performed with immunoSEQ multiplex PCR; in TCRdb, only in-frame clones are kept and a portion is missing. This table holds more than 65,000 clones, roughly 80% found once. This clonotype was sampled from a woman of 80 years or more with acute or convalescent COVID-19. Sequenced sample: peripheral blood. The chain is built from TRBV11-2 and TRBJ1-2, with D hard to call. CDR3 region: CASSPNNYGYTF. CDR3 bases: TGTGCCAGCAGCCCTAATAACTATGGCTACACCTTC.